This T cell receptor beta chain appears in the sequencing data of a study of T cell responses to AZD1222 COVID-19 vaccine. The study, taken as a whole, reports: It was only after the peak T cell response that any repertoires were sampled. Unmutated variant regions are reportedly the target of nearly half of TCRs that are spike-specific.

This clone was counted once. Antigen unknown. Clones were sequenced by immunoSEQ multiplex PCR, and TCRdb holds only the in-frame ones, with some missing. The sample contains tens of thousands of clones, 80% to 95% of which appear only once. This sequence originates from an adult in good health. The input for sequencing was peripheral blood, taken on day 0 of MenACWY control vaccination.

The CDR3 spells CASSSTPGPGTEAFF. CDR3 bases: TGTGCCAGCAGCTCAACCCCGGGACCCGGCACTGAAGCTTTCTTT. The chain has TRBV3-1 (or the pseudogene TRBV3-2) and TRBJ1-1; possibly TRBD1 for D (5 bases). This CDR3 is built from 15 residues. Trimming stripped 5 bases from V and 4 bases from J, with 17 bases between. CDR1 and CDR2 (germline): LGHDT, YNNKEL (reference sequence).